This T cell receptor beta chain was identified during a study of CD8 T cells in ankylosing spondylitis. Whole-study results and caveats: A TCR beta motif of 7 to 9 highly homologous variants seemed to mark ankylosing spondylitis blood. Disease-linked clones reportedly showed significant enrichment in matched ankylosing spondylitis synovial fluid.

In regard to this clonotype: Its cognate antigen is unknown.

The CDR3 consists of 16 residues. Per germline, CDR1 MGHRA and CDR2 YSYEKL. Between the trimmed V and J ends, which lost 4 bases and 4 bases, there was a span of 17 bases. Using quantitative 5'-RACE with molecular barcodes, the authors made TCR beta libraries. MiXCR, run by TCRdb on the 5' RACE reads, gives a single entry per CDR3 protein. The sample yields roughly 400,000 distinct CDR3 sequences, around 20% seen once. Sequencing was performed on blood, either unsorted or a sorted T cell fraction (not recorded which). The sequence came from a male donor with ankylosing spondylitis. V is TRBV4-1 and J is TRBJ2-1; D possibly uses TRBD1 or TRBD2 (5 bases each). The CDR3 reads CASSPTRGQRYNEQFF. The DNA for the CDR3 is TGCGCCAGCAGCCCAACCCGGGGCCAAAGATACAATGAGCAGTTCTTC.